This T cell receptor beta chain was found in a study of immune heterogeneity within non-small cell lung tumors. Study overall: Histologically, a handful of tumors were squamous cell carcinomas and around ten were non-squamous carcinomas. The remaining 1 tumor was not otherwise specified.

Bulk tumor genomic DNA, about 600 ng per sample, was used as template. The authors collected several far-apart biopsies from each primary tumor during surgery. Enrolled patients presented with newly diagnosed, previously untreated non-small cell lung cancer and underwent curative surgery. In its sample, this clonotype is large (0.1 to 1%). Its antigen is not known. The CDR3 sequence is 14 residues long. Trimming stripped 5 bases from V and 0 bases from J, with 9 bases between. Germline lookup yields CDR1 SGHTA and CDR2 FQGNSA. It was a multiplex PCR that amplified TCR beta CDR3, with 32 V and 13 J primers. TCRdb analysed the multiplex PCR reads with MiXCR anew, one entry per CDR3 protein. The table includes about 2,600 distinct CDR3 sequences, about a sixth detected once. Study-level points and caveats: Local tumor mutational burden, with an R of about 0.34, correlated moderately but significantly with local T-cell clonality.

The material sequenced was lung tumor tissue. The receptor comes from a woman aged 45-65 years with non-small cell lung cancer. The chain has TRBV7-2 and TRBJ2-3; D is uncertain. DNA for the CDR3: TGTGCCAGCAGCCCAACCACAAGCACAGATACGCAGTATTTT. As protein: CASSPTTSTDTQYF.